The T cell receptor (beta chain) described here comes from a study of post-analysis software for immune sequencing data. Turning to this clonotype: Its antigen is unidentified.

The TCR beta cDNA libraries carried unique molecular identifiers. A population of about 0.95 to 10 million T cells gave rise to roughly 500,000 cDNA molecules. TCRdb re-derived calls from the PCR reads in MiXCR, one entry per CDR3 protein. The sample records roughly 650,000 distinct CDR3 sequences, more than 50% being singletons. Overall study results and limits: Normalized Chao1 diversity was significantly lower in multiple sclerosis patients than in controls. Same-batch samples co-clustered strongly by F measure. A few TRBV segments (TRBV5-6, TRBV5-1 and TRBV20-1 among them) occurred more frequently in patients than in controls.

The germline V gene has CDR1 DFQATT and CDR2 SNEGSKA (reference sequence). V was clipped by 6 bases and J by 5 bases, with 18 bases between them. The CDR3 has 14 amino acids. The chain links TRBV20-1 to TRBJ2-3; maybe TRBD1 (5 bases). Material for sequencing was blood. This sequence originates from a girl aged 2 to 10 with multiple sclerosis. This CDR3 is CSATGLGAGDTQYF. In DNA form, the CDR3 reads TGCAGTGCCACCGGGCTAGGGGCTGGAGATACGCAGTATTTT.